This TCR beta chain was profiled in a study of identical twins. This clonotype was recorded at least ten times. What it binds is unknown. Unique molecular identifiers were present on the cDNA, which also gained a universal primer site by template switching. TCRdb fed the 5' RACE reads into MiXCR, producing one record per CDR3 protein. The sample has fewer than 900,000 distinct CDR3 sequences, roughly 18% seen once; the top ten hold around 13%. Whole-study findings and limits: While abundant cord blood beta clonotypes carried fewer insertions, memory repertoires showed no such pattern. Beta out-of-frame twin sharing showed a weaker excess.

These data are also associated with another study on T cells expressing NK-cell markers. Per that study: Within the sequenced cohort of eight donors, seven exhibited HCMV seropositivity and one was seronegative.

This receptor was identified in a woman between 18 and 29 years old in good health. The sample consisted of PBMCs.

CDR3 sequence reads: CASRKNTEAFF. CDR3 sequence (DNA): TGTGCCAGCAGAAAGAACACTGAAGCTTTCTTT. This chain connects TRBV6-5 to TRBJ1-1; no reliable D call. Germline V lookup: CDR1 MNHEY, CDR2 SVGAGI. The CDR3 contains 11 residues. Trimming cost V 6 bases and J 1 base, with 3 bases left between them.